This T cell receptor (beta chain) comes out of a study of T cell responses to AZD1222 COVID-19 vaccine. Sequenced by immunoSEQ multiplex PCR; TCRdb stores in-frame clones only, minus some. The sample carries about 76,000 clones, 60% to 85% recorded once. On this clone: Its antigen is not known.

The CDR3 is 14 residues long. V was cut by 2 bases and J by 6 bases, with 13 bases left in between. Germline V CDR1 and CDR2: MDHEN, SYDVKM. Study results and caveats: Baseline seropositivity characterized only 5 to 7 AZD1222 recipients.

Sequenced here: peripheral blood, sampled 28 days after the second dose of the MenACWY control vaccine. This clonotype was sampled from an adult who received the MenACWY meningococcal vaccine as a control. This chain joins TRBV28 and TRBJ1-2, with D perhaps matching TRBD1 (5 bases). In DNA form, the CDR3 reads TGTGCCAGCAGTTTAACACAGGAGGTTAATGGCTACACCTTC. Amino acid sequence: CASSLTQEVNGYTF.